This T cell receptor (beta chain) was identified in a study of T cell repertoires in cytomegalovirus infection. Study-wide background: Based on public TCR beta signatures, there were indications of CMV infection and of a matching HLA type.

There are many counts of this clonotype. The germline V gene encodes CDR1 SEHNR and CDR2 FQNEAQ (reference sequence). The CDR3 has 12 residues. The V gene lost 0 bases and the J gene lost 8 bases, with 5 bases spanning the gap. TCRdb reprocessed the reads with MiXCR, giving one entry per CDR3 protein. The sample comprises some 400,000 distinct CDR3 sequences, roughly 30% of which are singletons, and approximately 15% rests with the top ten. The V call is TRBV7-9, the J call TRBJ2-1; D call uncertain. The TCR was taken from a human donor in good health (CMV status not recorded). Some clones in this sample may be carry-over from other donors' samples. Specimen: PBMCs. The CDR3 loop reads CASSLATDEQFF. CDR3 coding DNA: TGTGCCAGCAGCTTAGCTACAGATGAGCAGTTCTTC.